This TCR beta chain was identified during a study of shared clonotypes between healthy human individuals. As for the study in general: Donor composition was two women and a few men, aged 18 to 49.

At a deep level, the assay was run. Source study methods: Quality scores were absent from the junction-only immunoSEQ sequences, so filtering differed. Clones were read by immunoSEQ multiplex PCR, and TCRdb kept only the in-frame ones, dropping some. That table gives V, J and clone size, and the DNA gave D and trimming. The repertoire has about 1.5 million clones, nearly 99% of them found once; the top ten carry about 0.4%. The CDR3 is made up of 15 amino acids. CDR1 SGHKS and CDR2 YYEKEE come from the germline V gene (reference sequence). Trimming removed 0 bases at V and 2 bases at J, with 12 bases between.

The receptor was isolated from a man aged 25-45 years in good health. Sequenced material: naive CD4+ T cells sorted from blood. Subset noted: CD45RA+ positively selected. V is TRBV5-5 and J is TRBJ2-7; D ambiguous. The CDR3 protein is CASSLAVAGTYEQYF. The CDR3 nucleotides are TGTGCCAGCAGCTTGGCGGTGGCCGGCACCTACGAGCAGTACTTC. The full variable domain, its missing parts supplied by reference TRBV5-5 and TRBJ2-7, is DAGVTQSPTHLIKTRGQQVTLRCSPISGHKSVSWYQQVLGQGPQFIFQYYEKEERGRGNFPDRFSARQFPNYSSELNVNALLLGDSALYLCASSLAVAGTYEQYFGPGTRLTVT.